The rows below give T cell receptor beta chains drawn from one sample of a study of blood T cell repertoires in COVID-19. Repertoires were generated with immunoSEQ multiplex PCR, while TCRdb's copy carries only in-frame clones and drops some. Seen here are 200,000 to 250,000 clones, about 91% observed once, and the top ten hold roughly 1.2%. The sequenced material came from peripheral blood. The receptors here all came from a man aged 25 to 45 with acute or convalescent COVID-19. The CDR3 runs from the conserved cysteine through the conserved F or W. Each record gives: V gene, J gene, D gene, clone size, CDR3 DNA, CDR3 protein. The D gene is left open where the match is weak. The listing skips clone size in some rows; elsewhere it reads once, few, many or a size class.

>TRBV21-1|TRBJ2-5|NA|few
TGTGCCAGCAGCTGGGGGGTGGGGGAGACCCAGTACTTC
CASSWGVGETQYF
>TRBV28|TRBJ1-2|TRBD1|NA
TGTGCCAGCAGTCCTGGACAGGGGGTAAACTTATACTATGGCTACACCTTC
CASSPGQGVNLYYGYTF
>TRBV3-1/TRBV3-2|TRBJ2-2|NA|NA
TGTGCCAGCAGCCATACCTTCGGGAGTTTGAACACCGGGGAGCTGTTTTTT
CASSHTFGSLNTGELFF
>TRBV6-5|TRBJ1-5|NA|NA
TGTGCCAGCAGTTACTCGCAGGGAATCAATCAGCCCCAGCATTTT
CASSYSQGINQPQHF
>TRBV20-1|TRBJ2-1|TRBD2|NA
TGCAGTGCTAGTAGAACAGCGGGACCCCAGCATGAGCAGTTCTTC
CSASRTAGPQHEQFF
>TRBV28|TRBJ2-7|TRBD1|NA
TGTGCCAGCAGCTGGGACAGGGTAGATCTCGAGCAGTACTTC
CASSWDRVDLEQYF
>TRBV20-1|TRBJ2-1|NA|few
TGCAGTGCTAGTTTGGGGCACGGGGGTTCGCAGTTCTTC
CSASLGHGGSQFF
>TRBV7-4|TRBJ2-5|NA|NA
TGTGCCAGCAGCTTAGAGAGACTCCCACGGGAAAATCAAGAGACCCAGTACTTC
CASSLERLPRENQETQYF
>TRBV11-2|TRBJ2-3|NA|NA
TGTGCCAGCAGCTCCGATGGGGGGGCGTATGATACGCAGTATTTT
CASSSDGGAYDTQYF
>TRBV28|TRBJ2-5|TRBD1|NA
TGTGCCAGCAGTACCCATCTGGACAGGGCAAAAGAGACCCAGTACTTC
CASSTHLDRAKETQYF
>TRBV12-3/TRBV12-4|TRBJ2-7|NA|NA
TGTGCCAGCAGTTTAGGTACAGGCTACGAGCAGTACTTC
CASSLGTGYEQYF
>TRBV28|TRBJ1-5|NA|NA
TGTGCCAGCAGTAGGGTCGGGGGTGGTAGCAATCAGCCCCAGCATTTT
CASSRVGGGSNQPQHF
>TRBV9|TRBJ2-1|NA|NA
TGTGCCAGCAGCCTAGGACTTATGGGGCGGGAAGTAGGTGAGCAGTTCTTC
CASSLGLMGREVGEQFF
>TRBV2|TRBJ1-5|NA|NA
TGTGCCAGCAGTGGCGGGGGGCAACGAAGCAATCAGCCCCAGCATTTT
CASSGGGQRSNQPQHF
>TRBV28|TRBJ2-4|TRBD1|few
TGTGCCAGCAGTTTCCCAAACAGTCGGACAGGGGTATACTTC
CASSFPNSRTGVYF
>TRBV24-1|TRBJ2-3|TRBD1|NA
TGTGCCACCAGTGCCCAGGGGGCGATCCCTACGCAGTATTTT
CATSAQGAIPTQYF
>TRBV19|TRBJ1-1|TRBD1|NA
TGTGCCACTAACAGGGGAACTGGTGAAGCTTTCTTT
CATNRGTGEAFF
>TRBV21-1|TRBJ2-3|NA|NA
TGTGCCAGCAGCAAAAGACGACGGGGGAAACCAGATACGCAGTATTTT
CASSKRRRGKPDTQYF
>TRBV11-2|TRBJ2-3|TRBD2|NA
TGTGCCAGCAGCTTAGCAGGACTAGCGGAGGTAGATACGCAGTATTTT
CASSLAGLAEVDTQYF
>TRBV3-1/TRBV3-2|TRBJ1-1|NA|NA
TGTGCCAGCGTCCGAGGGTCGGGCTTTATGAACACTGAAGCTTTCTTT
CASVRGSGFMNTEAFF
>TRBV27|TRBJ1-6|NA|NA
TGTGCCAGCACAAGCCTGGACAGCTATAATTCACCCCTCCACTTT
CASTSLDSYNSPLHF
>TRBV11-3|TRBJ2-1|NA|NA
TGTGCCAGCAGCAACAGGGAGCCCTACAATGAGCAGTTCTTC
CASSNREPYNEQFF
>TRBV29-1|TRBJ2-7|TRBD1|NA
TGCAGCGTTGGCCCGGGACAGGGTACCTACGAGCAGTACTTC
CSVGPGQGTYEQYF
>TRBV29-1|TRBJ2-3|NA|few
TGCAGCGTTGACTTTGTAGATACGCAGTATTTT
CSVDFVDTQYF
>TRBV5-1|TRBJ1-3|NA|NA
TGCGCCAGCAGCTCATCCGGGGTGGGAAACACCATATATTTT
CASSSSGVGNTIYF
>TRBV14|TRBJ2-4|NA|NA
TGTGCCAGCAGCCAAGATTCTCTAGCCAAAAACATTCAGTACTTC
CASSQDSLAKNIQYF
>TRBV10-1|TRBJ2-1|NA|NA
TGCGCCAGCAGTGAGTACCGGACTAACAATGAGCAGTTCTTC
CASSEYRTNNEQFF
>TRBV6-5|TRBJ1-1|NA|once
TGTGCCAGCAGTTACCGGGGTGACACTGAAGCTTTCTTT
CASSYRGDTEAFF
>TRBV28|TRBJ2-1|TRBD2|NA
TGTGCCAGCAGCCCACCCCAACTAGCGGGGAACAATGAGCAGTTCTTC
CASSPPQLAGNNEQFF